This T cell receptor (beta chain) comes out of a study of cytomegalovirus exposure and HLA in healthy donors. Study-level results: Analysis performed later found 16,951 TCR beta sequences associated with HLA alleles at 0.05 false discovery rate. In vitro confirmation showed a few CMV-associated chains to be CMV antigen specific. In an earlier analysis, productive rearrangement rates for most beta V segments clustered near 87% or 30%.

The germline gives CDR1 MNHNS, CDR2 SASEGT. The length of the CDR3 is 12 residues. V shed 3 bases and J shed 6 bases, with 3 bases lying between them. 13 Jbeta primers and 60 Vbeta primers were used for the PCR. Data came from immunoSEQ multiplex PCR; TCRdb stores just in-frame clones and leaves some out. This table has under 200,000 clones, about four fifths appearing once. A note on this clone: Its target is not known.

J is TRBJ1-6 and V is TRBV6-1; D is unresolved. The sample taken for sequencing was PBMCs. This clonotype was obtained from a man aged 30-40 years in good health and CMV-seronegative. As DNA, the CDR3 is TGTGCCAGCAGTGATATTAATTCACCCCTCCACTTT. As protein: CASSDINSPLHF.